This TCR beta chain was identified during a study of TIL therapy for anti-PD-1-resistant metastatic lung cancer. Overall study: Patients then received nivolumab; progressors got lymphodepletion, TIL and IL-2. Most patients had lung adenocarcinoma.

Study-level points and caveats: This highly selected cohort may not generalize to typical lung cancer patients.

Regarding this clone: Its antigen is currently unknown.

Indicated time point: pre-treatment sample, taken before nivolumab and TIL therapy. Germline-derived CDR1 and CDR2 are GTSNPN and SVGIG (reference sequence). The CDR3 length is 13 residues. Trimming pared 2 bases from V and 2 bases from J, leaving 7 bases between. Sequencing used immunoSEQ v3. Data came from immunoSEQ multiplex PCR; TCRdb stores just in-frame clones and leaves some out. The data hold tens of thousands of clones, with roughly 85% observed a single time. Sample: blood, taken at baseline. The chain carries TRBV30 and TRBJ1-3; D unresolved. The receptor's source is a woman aged 25-80 years with non-small cell lung cancer. CDR3 bases: TGTGCCTGGAGTTGGGGTCCTGGAAACACCATATATTTT. It translates to CAWSWGPGNTIYF.